This TCR beta chain emerged from a study of CD8+ T cells in alopecia areata. Study context: The drug, oral tofacitinib, was given to treated patients at 5 to 10 mg twice daily. Findings and limits, study-wide: Administration of tofacitinib significantly diminished scalp clonality and expanded CD8+ clones within the top 100.

This sample's treatment: oral pan-JAK inhibitor, 5-10 mg twice daily. There are a few counts of this clone. Its cognate antigen is unknown. Other DNA sequences within the sample encode an identical CDR3. As the sequencing template, cDNA was produced by extracting RNA and reverse transcribing it. Method: immunoSEQ multiplex PCR; TCRdb's copy keeps in-frame clones and lacks some. The table has about 200,000 clones, roughly two fifths seen once. The V and J ends lost 0 bases and 4 bases respectively, with 7 bases between them. This CDR3 contains 12 residues. Looked up from germline, CDR1 is GTSNPN and CDR2 is SVGIG (reference sequence).

Sample: CD4+ T cells sorted from blood, taken at approximately week 31, from a patient treated with tofacitinib. The rearrangement links TRBV30 to TRBJ2-7; D gene unclear. The receptor was isolated from a human donor with alopecia areata. This CDR3 is CAWSVLGYEQYF. Written as DNA, the CDR3 is TGTGCCTGGAGTGTATTAGGGTACGAGCAGTACTTC.